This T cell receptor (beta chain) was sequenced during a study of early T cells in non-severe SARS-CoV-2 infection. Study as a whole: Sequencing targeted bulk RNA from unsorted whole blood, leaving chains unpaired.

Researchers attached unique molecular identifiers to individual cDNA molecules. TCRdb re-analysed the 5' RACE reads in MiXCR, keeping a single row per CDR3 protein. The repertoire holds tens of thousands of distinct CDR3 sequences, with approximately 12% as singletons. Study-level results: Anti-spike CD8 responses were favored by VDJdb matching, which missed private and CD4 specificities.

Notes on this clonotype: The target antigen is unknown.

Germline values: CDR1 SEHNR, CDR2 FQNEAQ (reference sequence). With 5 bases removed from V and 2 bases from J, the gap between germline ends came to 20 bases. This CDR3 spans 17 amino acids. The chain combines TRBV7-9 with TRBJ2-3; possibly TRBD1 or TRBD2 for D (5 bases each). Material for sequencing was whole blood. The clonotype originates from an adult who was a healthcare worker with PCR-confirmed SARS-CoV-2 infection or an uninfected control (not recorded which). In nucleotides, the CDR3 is TGTGCCAGCAGCCAGGCCGGGGCTCCCAGGCTCACAGATACGCAGTATTTT. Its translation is CASSQAGAPRLTDTQYF.